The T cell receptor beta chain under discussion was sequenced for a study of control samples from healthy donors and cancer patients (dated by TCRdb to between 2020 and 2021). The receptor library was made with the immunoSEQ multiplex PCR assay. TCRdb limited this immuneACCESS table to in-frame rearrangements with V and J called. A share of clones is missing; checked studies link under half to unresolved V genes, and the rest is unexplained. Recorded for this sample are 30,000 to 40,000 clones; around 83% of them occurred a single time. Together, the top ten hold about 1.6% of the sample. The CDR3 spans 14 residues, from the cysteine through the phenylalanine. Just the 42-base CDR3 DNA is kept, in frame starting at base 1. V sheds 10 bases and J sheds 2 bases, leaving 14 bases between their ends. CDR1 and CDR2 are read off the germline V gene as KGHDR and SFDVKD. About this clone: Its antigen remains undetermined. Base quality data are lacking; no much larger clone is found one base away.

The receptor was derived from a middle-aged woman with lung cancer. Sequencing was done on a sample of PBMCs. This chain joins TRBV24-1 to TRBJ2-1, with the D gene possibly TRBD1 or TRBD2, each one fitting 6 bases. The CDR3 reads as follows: CATARGPPYNEQFF. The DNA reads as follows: TGTGCCACGGCACGGGGGCCTCCCTACAATGAGCAGTTCTTC.